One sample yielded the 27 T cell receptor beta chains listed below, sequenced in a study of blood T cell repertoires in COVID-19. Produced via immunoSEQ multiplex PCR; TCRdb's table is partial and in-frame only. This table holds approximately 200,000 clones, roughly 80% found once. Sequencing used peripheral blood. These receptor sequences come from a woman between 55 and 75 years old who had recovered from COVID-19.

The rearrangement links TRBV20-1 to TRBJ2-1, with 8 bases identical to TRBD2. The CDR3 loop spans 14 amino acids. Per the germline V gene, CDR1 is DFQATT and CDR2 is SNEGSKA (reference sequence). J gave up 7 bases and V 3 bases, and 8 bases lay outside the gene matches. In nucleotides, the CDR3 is TGCAGTGCTAGTCTGGCGGGGGGCCGGAATGAGCAGTTCTTC. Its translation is CSASLAGGRNEQFF.

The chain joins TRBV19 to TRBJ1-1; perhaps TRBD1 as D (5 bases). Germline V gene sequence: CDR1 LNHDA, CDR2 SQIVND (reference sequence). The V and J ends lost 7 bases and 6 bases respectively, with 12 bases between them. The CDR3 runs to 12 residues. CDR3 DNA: TGTGCCAGTATAAGGGGTTTAGCTGAAGCTTTCTTT. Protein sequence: CASIRGLAEAFF.

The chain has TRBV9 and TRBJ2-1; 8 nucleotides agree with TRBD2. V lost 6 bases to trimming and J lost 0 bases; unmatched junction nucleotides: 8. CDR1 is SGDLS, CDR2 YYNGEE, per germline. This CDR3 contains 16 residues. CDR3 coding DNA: TGTGCCAGCATAAGAGGTCGGGGGGGCTCCTACAATGAGCAGTTCTTC. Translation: CASIRGRGGSYNEQFF.

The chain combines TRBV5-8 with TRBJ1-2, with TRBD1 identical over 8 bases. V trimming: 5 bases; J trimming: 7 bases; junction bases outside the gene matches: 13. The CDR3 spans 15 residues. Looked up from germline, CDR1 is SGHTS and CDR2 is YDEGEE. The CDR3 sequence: CASRHRTGKNGGYTF. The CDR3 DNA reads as TGTGCCAGCAGACATAGGACAGGGAAGAACGGTGGCTACACCTTC.

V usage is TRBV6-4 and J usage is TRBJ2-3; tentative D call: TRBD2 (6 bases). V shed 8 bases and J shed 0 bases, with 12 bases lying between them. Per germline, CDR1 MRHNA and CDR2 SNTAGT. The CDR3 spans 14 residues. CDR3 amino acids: CASLVAASTDTQYF. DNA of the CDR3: TGTGCCAGCCTCGTAGCGGCTAGCACAGATACGCAGTATTTT.

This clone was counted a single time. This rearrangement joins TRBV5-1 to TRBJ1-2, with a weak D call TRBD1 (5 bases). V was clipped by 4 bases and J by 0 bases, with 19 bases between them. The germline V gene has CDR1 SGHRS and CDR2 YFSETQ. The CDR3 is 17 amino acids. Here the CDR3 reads CASSAGTVKLPNYGYTF. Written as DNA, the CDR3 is TGCGCCAGCAGCGCAGGGACTGTTAAGCTCCCTAACTATGGCTACACCTTC.

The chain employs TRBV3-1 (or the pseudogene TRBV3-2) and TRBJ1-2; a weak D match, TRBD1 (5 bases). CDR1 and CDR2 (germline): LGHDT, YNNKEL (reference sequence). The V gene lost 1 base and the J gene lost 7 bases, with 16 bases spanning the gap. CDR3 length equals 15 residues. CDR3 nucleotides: TGTGCCAGCAGCCAAGGGCCGCAGGGTGATGGTGGCTACACCTTC. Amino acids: CASSQGPQGDGGYTF.

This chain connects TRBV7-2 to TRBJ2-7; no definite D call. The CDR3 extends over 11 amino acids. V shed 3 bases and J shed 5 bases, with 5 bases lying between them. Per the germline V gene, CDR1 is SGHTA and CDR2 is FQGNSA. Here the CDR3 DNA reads TGTGCCAGCAGCTTGAGGCACGAGCAGTACTTC. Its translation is CASSLRHEQYF.

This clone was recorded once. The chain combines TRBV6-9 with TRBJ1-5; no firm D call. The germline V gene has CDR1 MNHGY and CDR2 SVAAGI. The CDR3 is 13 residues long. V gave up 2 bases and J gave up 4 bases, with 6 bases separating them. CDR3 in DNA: TGTGCCAGCAGTTATGGGCTAAATCAGCCCCAGCATTTT. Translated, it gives CASSYGLNQPQHF.

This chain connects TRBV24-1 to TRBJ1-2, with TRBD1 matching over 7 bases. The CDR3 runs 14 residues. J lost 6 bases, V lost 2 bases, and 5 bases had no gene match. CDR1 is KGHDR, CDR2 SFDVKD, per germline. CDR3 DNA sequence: TGTGCCACCAGTGATTCCCGACAGGGTGATGGCTACACCTTC. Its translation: CATSDSRQGDGYTF.

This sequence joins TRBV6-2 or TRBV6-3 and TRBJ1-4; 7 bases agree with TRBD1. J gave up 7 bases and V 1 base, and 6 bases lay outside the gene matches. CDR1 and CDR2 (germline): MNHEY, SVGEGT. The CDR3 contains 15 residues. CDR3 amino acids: CASSYFGTVPEKLFF. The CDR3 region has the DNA TGTGCCAGCAGTTACTTCGGGACAGTGCCTGAAAAACTGTTTTTT.

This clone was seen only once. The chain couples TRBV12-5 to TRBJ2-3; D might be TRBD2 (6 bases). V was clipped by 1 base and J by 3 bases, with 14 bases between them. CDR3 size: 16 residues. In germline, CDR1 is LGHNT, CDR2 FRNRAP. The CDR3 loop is CASGLAKTSGTDTQYF. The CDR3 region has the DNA TGTGCTAGTGGTTTGGCAAAGACTAGTGGGACAGATACGCAGTATTTT.

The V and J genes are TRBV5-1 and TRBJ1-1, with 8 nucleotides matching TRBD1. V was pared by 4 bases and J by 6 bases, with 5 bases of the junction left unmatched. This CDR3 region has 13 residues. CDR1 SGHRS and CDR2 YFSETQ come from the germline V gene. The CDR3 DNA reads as TGCGCCAGCAGCCTCGACAGGGGCCCTGAAGCTTTCTTT. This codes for CASSLDRGPEAFF.

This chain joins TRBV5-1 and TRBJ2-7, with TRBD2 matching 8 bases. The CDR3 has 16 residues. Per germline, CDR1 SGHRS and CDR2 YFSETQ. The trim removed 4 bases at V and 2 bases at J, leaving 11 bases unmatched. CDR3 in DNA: TGCGCCAGCAGCCCCGCCCCCGGGACTAGAGCCTACGAGCAGTACTTC. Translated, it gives CASSPAPGTRAYEQYF.

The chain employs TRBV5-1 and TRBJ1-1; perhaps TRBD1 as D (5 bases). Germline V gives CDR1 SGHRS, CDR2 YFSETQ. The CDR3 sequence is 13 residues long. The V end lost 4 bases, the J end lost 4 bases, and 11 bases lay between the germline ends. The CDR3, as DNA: TGCGCCAGCAGCCAGGGATCGGGCACTGAAGCTTTCTTT. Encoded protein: CASSQGSGTEAFF.

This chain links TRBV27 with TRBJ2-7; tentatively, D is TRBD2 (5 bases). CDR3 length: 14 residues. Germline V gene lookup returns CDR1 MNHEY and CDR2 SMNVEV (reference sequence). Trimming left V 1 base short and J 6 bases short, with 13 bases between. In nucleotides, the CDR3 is TGTGCCAGCAGTTTATGGGAGAATTCGGCCGAGCAGTACTTC. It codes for CASSLWENSAEQYF.

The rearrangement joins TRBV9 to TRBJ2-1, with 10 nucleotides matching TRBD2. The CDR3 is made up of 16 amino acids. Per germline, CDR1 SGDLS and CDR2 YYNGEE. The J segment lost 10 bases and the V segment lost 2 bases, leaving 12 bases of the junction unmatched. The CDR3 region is CASSVRFSGGAREQFF. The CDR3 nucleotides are TGTGCCAGCAGCGTGCGGTTCAGCGGGGGGGCCAGGGAGCAGTTCTTC.

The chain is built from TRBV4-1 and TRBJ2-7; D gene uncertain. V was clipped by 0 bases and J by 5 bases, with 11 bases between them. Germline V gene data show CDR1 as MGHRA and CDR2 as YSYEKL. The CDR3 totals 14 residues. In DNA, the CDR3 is TGCGCCAGCAGCCAAGATCCGGGTTACCACGAGCAGTACTTC. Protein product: CASSQDPGYHEQYF.

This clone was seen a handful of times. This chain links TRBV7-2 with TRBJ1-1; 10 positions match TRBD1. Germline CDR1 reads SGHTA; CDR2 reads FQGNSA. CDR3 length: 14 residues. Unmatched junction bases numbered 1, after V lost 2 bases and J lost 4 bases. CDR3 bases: TGTGCCAGCAGCTTACGGGACAGGGGCACTGAAGCTTTCTTT. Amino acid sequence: CASSLRDRGTEAFF.

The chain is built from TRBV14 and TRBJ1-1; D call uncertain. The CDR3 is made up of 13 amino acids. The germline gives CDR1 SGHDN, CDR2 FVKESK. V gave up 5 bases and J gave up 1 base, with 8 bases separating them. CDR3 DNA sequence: TGTGCCAGCAGCTACTTAAAGAACACTGAAGCTTTCTTT. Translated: CASSYLKNTEAFF.

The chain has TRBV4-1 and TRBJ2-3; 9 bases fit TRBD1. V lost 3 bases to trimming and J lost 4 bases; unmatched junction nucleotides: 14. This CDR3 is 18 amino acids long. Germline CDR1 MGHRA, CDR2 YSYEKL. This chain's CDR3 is CASSHGPGTGLSSDTQYF. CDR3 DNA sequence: TGCGCCAGCAGCCACGGTCCCGGGACAGGGTTAAGTTCAGATACGCAGTATTTT.

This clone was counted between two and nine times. Here the CDR3 reads CSVAVGDLDSPLHF. CDR3 DNA sequence: TGCAGCGTTGCTGTAGGGGACTTAGATTCACCCCTCCACTTT. The chain joins TRBV29-1 to TRBJ1-6; D possibly corresponds to TRBD1 (5 bases). V lost 4 bases to trimming and J lost 8 bases, with 15 bases between them. The CDR3 runs to 14 residues. Germline V gene lookup returns CDR1 SQVTM and CDR2 ANQGSEA.

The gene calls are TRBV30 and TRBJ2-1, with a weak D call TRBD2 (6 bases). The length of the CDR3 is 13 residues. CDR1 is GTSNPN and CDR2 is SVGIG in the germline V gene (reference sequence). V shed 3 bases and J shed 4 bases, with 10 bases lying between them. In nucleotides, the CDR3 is TGTGCCTGGAGGCAGACTAGTTACAATGAGCAGTTCTTC. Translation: CAWRQTSYNEQFF.

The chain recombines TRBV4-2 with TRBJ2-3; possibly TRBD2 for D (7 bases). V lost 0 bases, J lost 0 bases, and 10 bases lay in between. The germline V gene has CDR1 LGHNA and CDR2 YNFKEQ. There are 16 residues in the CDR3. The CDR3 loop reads CASSQDGGASTDTQYF. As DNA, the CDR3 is TGTGCCAGCAGCCAAGATGGGGGGGCCAGCACAGATACGCAGTATTTT.

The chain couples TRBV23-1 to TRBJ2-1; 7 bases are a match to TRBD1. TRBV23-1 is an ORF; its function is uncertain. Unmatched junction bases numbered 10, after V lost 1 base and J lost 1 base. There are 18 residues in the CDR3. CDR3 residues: CASSQYPTFRGSYNEQFF. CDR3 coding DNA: TGCGCCAGCAGTCAATACCCCACCTTCAGGGGGTCCTACAATGAGCAGTTCTTC.

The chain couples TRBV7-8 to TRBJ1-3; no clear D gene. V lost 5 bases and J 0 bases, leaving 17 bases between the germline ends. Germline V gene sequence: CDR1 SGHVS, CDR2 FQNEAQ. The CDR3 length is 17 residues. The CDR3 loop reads CASSPPGRPYSGNTIYF. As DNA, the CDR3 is TGTGCCAGCAGCCCTCCCGGCAGGCCCTACTCTGGAAACACCATATATTTT.

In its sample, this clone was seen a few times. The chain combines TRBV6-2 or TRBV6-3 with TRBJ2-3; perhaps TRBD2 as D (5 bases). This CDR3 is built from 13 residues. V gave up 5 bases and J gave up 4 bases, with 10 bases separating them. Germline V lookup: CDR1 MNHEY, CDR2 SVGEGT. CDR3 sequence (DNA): TGTGCCAGCAGTGACGGACTTTCAGATACGCAGTATTTT. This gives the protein CASSDGLSDTQYF.